This T cell receptor beta chain was identified in a study of tumor and adjacent non-tumor tissue in lung cancer. Study-level background: Each sample yielded approximately 4.2 million productive TCRbeta reads on average.

No cell sorting was done before RNA was extracted from the tissue. Newly diagnosed lung cancer patients had thoracic surgery in China, August–late 2014, without prior chemotherapy. Concerning this clonotype itself: Its antigen is still unknown.

Three rounds of nested PCR, following a modified ARM-PCR protocol, produced the TCRbeta library. TCRdb reprocessed the multiplex PCR reads with MiXCR, giving one entry per CDR3 protein. The table lists approximately 79,000 distinct CDR3 sequences, 55% to 75% of them singletons. Overall study results and limits: Tumor tissue had significantly higher TCR diversity than normal lung. Normal lung showed higher cumulative top 100 clone frequency than tumor.

The receptor was derived from a woman aged 40 to 50 with non-small cell lung cancer. The material sequenced was lung tumor tissue.

CDR3 sequence reads: CVASLASQGSTDTQYF. CDR3 coding DNA: TGTGTCGCCAGCTTAGCCTCCCAGGGTAGCACAGATACGCAGTATTTT. V usage is TRBV11-2 and J usage is TRBJ2-3; maybe TRBD1 (5 bases). Per germline, CDR1 SGHAT and CDR2 FQNNGV. The CDR3 totals 16 residues.